A selection of T cell receptor beta chains follows, all from one sample in a study of T cell responses to AZD1222 COVID-19 vaccine. Using immunoSEQ multiplex PCR, the repertoire was profiled, and TCRdb retains in-frame clones only, with some absent. The data hold some 110,000 clones, with more than 75% observed a single time. This material consisted of peripheral blood, taken on day 0 of AZD1222 vaccination. These receptor sequences come from an adult in good health. Each CDR3 is given with its conserved first and last residue. A D gene is named only where the DNA matches it firmly. Clone size is not always given. Where it is, it says once, few, many or a class for expanded clones.

v_call	j_call	clone_size	d_call	cdr3_nt	cdr3_aa
TRBV7-9	TRBJ2-7	.	.	TGTGCCAGCAGCCACGAACTCGACAGCTACGAGCAGTACTTC	CASSHELDSYEQYF
TRBV3-1/TRBV3-2	TRBJ2-5	.	TRBD1	TGTGCCAGCAGCCTAACAGGGGGCAACCAAGAGACCCAGTACTTC	CASSLTGGNQETQYF
TRBV18	TRBJ2-2	.	.	TGTGCCAGCTCACCACCAGGAGATACCGGGGAGCTGTTTTTT	CASSPPGDTGELFF
TRBV11-2	TRBJ2-7	.	.	TGTGCCAGCAGCTTATGGGGCAAAGCCTACGAGCAGTACTTC	CASSLWGKAYEQYF
TRBV6-1	TRBJ1-4	.	TRBD1	TGTGCCAGCAGTGAGGAGACAGGGGGCAATGAAAAACTGTTTTTT	CASSEETGGNEKLFF
TRBV5-1	TRBJ2-5	few	TRBD1	TGCGCCAGCAGCTTGGAGGCAGGGACAGGCCTAGAGACCCAGTACTTC	CASSLEAGTGLETQYF
TRBV14	TRBJ2-3	.	.	TGTGCCAGCAGCCAAGGAGATACGCAGTATTTT	CASSQGDTQYF
TRBV3-1/TRBV3-2	TRBJ2-2	.	TRBD1	TGTGCCAGCTCTACAGGGGGCCCCTACACCGGGGAGCTGTTTTTT	CASSTGGPYTGELFF
TRBV5-1	TRBJ2-2	.	TRBD1	TGCGCCACGGGGACAGGTTCGAACACCGGGGAGCTGTTTTTT	CATGTGSNTGELFF
TRBV10-1	TRBJ2-1	once	.	TGCGCCACCTCGCCGGGACGGTGGAATGAGCAGTTCTTC	CATSPGRWNEQFF
TRBV9	TRBJ1-1	.	TRBD1	TGTGCCAGCAGCGACCAACAGGGGGGGTTGGGGACTGAAGCTTTCTTT	CASSDQQGGLGTEAFF
TRBV6-2/TRBV6-3	TRBJ1-5	.	TRBD1	TGTGCCAGCAGTTACCAGATAATACAGGGGGGAAGTTCGGGCAATCAGCCCCAGCATTTT	CASSYQIIQGGSSGNQPQHF
TRBV10-3	TRBJ2-3	.	TRBD2	TGTGCCATCAGAAGCGGGAGAGGGTTTTCAGATACGCAGTATTTT	CAIRSGRGFSDTQYF
TRBV29-1	TRBJ2-3	.	.	TGCAGCGTCCAAGGCTGGGGGGACAGCACAGATACGCAGTATTTT	CSVQGWGDSTDTQYF
TRBV5-1	TRBJ1-2	.	.	TGCGCCAGCAGAGTTCAGGGAGAAGGCTACACCTTC	CASRVQGEGYTF
TRBV18	TRBJ1-2	.	.	TGTGCCAGCTCACCGACCCAAGGGGTGGATGGCTACACCTTC	CASSPTQGVDGYTF
TRBV5-1	TRBJ2-7	.	TRBD1	TGCGCCAGCAGCTTATTGGACAGGGTGCCCGACGAGCAGTACTTC	CASSLLDRVPDEQYF
TRBV6-6	TRBJ2-1	.	TRBD2	TGTGCCAGCAGATTAGCGGGGAGCTCCTACAATGAGCAGTTCTTC	CASRLAGSSYNEQFF
TRBV13	TRBJ2-5	.	TRBD2	TGTGCCAGCGGTACTAGCGGGCTCCAAGAGACCCAGTACTTC	CASGTSGLQETQYF
TRBV7-9	TRBJ2-1	.	.	TGTGCCAGCACGGAACCGGGGGCAGGGAGGAATGAGCAGTTCTTC	CASTEPGAGRNEQFF
TRBV10-3	TRBJ1-2	.	TRBD1	TGTGCCATCAGTGGGCAGGGGGACTATGGCTACACCTTC	CAISGQGDYGYTF
TRBV6-2/TRBV6-3	TRBJ2-3	.	.	TGTGCCAGCAGTTACGACCAGCGGGTGGAGGGGGATACGCAGTATTTT	CASSYDQRVEGDTQYF
TRBV4-3	TRBJ2-7	medium-sized	TRBD2	TGCGCCAGCAGCCAAGATCTAGCGGGAGGACTATTATCCTACGAGCAGTACTTC	CASSQDLAGGLLSYEQYF
TRBV10-3	TRBJ2-5	.	TRBD2	TGTGCCATCAGTGCGGTTCTAGCGGGAGAAGAGACCCAGTACTTC	CAISAVLAGEETQYF
TRBV6-5	TRBJ1-3	.	.	TGTGCCAGCAGTAACCTTTCGGGCCGGCGAAACACCATATATTTT	CASSNLSGRRNTIYF
TRBV12-3/TRBV12-4	TRBJ1-1	.	.	TGTGCCAGCAGATATGGAGTAGCTTCTGAAGCTTTCTTT	CASRYGVASEAFF
TRBV19	TRBJ1-3	once	TRBD1	TGTGCCAGTAGAACAGGGGCCGGGTCTGGAAACACCATATATTTT	CASRTGAGSGNTIYF